The rows below give T cell receptor beta chains drawn from one sample of a study of patients and donors after allogeneic stem cell transplantation. Each CDR3 protein is one row after TCRdb ran MiXCR on the RT-PCR reads. Of roughly 940,000 distinct CDR3 sequences listed, over 15% were seen once; the top ten hold roughly 6.4%. Sequenced: blood, either unsorted or a sorted T cell fraction (not recorded which). The receptors here all came from a human donor who was either an allogeneic HSCT recipient or a stem cell or donor lymphocyte infusion donor (not recorded which). It is not recorded whose cells these are; they may come from a transplant donor. CDR3s include the opening cysteine and the closing phenylalanine or tryptophan. D genes are given only for firm matches. Where a row states a size, it is once, few, many or the class of an expanded clone; other rows omit it.

v_call	d_call	clone_size	j_call	cdr3_nt	cdr3_aa
TRBV5-1	NA	NA	TRBJ2-2	TGCGCCAGCAGCTTGGTGGGGGCCGACACCGGGGAGCTGTTTTTT	CASSLVGADTGELFF
TRBV6-5	TRBD2	NA	TRBJ2-3	TGTGCCAGCAGTTATCAGCGGGGGGCTGTAGATACGCAGTATTTT	CASSYQRGAVDTQYF
TRBV5-1	TRBD1	few	TRBJ1-2	TGCGCCAGCAGCTTGGGCGGGGACAGGTCTGGCTACACCTTC	CASSLGGDRSGYTF
TRBV12-3/TRBV12-4	TRBD1	few	TRBJ2-3	TGTGCCAGCAGCCCTAACCGAGGGGGCTCTCCAGATACGCAGTATTTT	CASSPNRGGSPDTQYF
TRBV6-1	TRBD1	few	TRBJ2-5	TGTGCCAGTCGAGAGAGGGGGCGGGAGACCCAGTACTTC	CASRERGRETQYF
TRBV5-1	TRBD2	few	TRBJ2-3	TGCGCCAGCAGCTTCTTTGCAGGGAGGGACGCAGATACGCAGTATTTT	CASSFFAGRDADTQYF
TRBV24-1	NA	NA	TRBJ2-2	TGTGCCACCAGTGATTTCGGGTCCAGAAACACCGGGGAGCTGTTTTTT	CATSDFGSRNTGELFF
TRBV7-9	TRBD2	NA	TRBJ2-7	TGTGCCAGCAGCTTTCACTCACTAGCGCACTACGAGCAGTACTTC	CASSFHSLAHYEQYF
TRBV12-3/TRBV12-4	TRBD1	few	TRBJ2-1	TGTGCCAGCACCCAGGGGGCAGGCAATGAGCAGTTCTTC	CASTQGAGNEQFF
TRBV4-2	NA	few	TRBJ1-1	TGTGCCAGCAGCCCCGGGGGGGCGATCACTGAAGCTTTCTTT	CASSPGGAITEAFF
TRBV7-6	TRBD1	many	TRBJ2-7	TGTGCCAGCAGGCGGGACAGGGGCTACGAGCAGTACTTC	CASRRDRGYEQYF
TRBV28	TRBD1	few	TRBJ2-7	TGTGCCAGCAGCCTCTCCGGGACAGGTTACGAGCAGTACTTC	CASSLSGTGYEQYF
TRBV27	TRBD1	few	TRBJ2-7	TGTGCCAGCAGGGGGACAGGGATAATCTACGAGCAGTACTTC	CASRGTGIIYEQYF
TRBV4-1	NA	few	TRBJ2-2	TGCGCCAGCAGCCAAGATTTGGGCAGGGCCGCCGGGGAGCTGTTTTTT	CASSQDLGRAAGELFF
TRBV12-3/TRBV12-4	NA	many	TRBJ2-1	TGTGCCAGCAGCTCTGGCGGAAGTGAGCAGTTCTTC	CASSSGGSEQFF
TRBV18	NA	once	TRBJ1-2	TGTGCCAGCTCACCCGGCAGGGATGATGGCTACACCTTC	CASSPGRDDGYTF
TRBV19	NA	few	TRBJ2-1	TGTGCCAGTAGTAGGGGGAACAATGAGCAGTTCTTC	CASSRGNNEQFF
TRBV6-5	NA	NA	TRBJ2-5	TGTGCCAGCAGTTACAGAGCGGATGAGACCCAGTACTTC	CASSYRADETQYF
TRBV9	NA	NA	TRBJ2-2	TGTGCCAGCAGCGTAGCTGGAGGGTTCGGGGAGCTGTTTTTT	CASSVAGGFGELFF
TRBV5-1	NA	NA	TRBJ1-4	TGCGCCAGCAGAGCAGGGCAAAGTGAAAAACTGTTTTTT	CASRAGQSEKLFF
TRBV7-6	NA	NA	TRBJ2-2	TGTGCCAGCAGCTTAGGAGGTATAGAGGGAGCGGTCGGGGAGCTGTTTTTT	CASSLGGIEGAVGELFF
TRBV29-1	TRBD2	few	TRBJ2-1	TGCAGCAACAAGCGGGAGGGCTACAATGAGCAGTTCTTC	CSNKREGYNEQFF
TRBV20-1	NA	few	TRBJ2-7	TGCAGTGCCGGGCCGAAGGGTAGCTCCGACTACGAGCAGTACTTC	CSAGPKGSSDYEQYF
TRBV7-9	TRBD1	NA	TRBJ1-3	TGTGCCAGCAGCCCTAGACAGGGGAGCGCCATATATTTT	CASSPRQGSAIYF
TRBV7-9	NA	many	TRBJ1-3	TGTGCCAGCAGCTTAGCCGGACGGTACGAGGGAAACACCATATATTTT	CASSLAGRYEGNTIYF
TRBV7-2	TRBD1	NA	TRBJ2-7	TGTGCCAGCAGCTCCGGGACAGCCTTAGGGCAGTACTTC	CASSSGTALGQYF
TRBV3-1	NA	NA	TRBJ2-7	TGTGCCAGCAGCCTCCACGGCGAAACCTACGAGCAGTACTTC	CASSLHGETYEQYF
TRBV4-1	TRBD1	many	TRBJ1-1	TGCGCCAGCAGCCGGACAGGGTCGGGCACTGAAGCTTTCTTT	CASSRTGSGTEAFF
TRBV5-1	NA	NA	TRBJ2-6	TGCGCCAGCAGCTTGGAGGCGGACTCTGGGGCCAACGTCCTGACTTTC	CASSLEADSGANVLTF
TRBV30	TRBD1	NA	TRBJ1-1	TGTGCCTGGAGTTTTACTGCCGGGACAGGGCTGGGGGCTTTCTTT	CAWSFTAGTGLGAFF
TRBV29-1	NA	few	TRBJ1-2	TGCAGCGTTGGCCCAAGAAGCGGTGCTAACTATGGCTACACCTTC	CSVGPRSGANYGYTF
TRBV27	TRBD2	few	TRBJ2-3	TGTGCCAGCGGCGGGACTAGCGAGTCGCAGTATTTT	CASGGTSESQYF
TRBV7-8	TRBD1	few	TRBJ1-5	TGTGCCAGCGCATCAACAGGGGAAAGGAATCAGCCCCAGCATTTT	CASASTGERNQPQHF
TRBV10-3	NA	NA	TRBJ1-5	TGTGCCATCGCCGGCGGGGGAGGATTGGCCCAGCATTTT	CAIAGGGGLAQHF
TRBV20-1	NA	few	TRBJ2-3	TGCAGTGCTAGAGATGGTAAACGAGGGACAGATACGCAGTATTTT	CSARDGKRGTDTQYF
TRBV20-1	NA	NA	TRBJ2-1	TGCAGTGCGAGACAGTCCTACAATGAGCAGTTCTTC	CSARQSYNEQFF
TRBV4-1	TRBD1	NA	TRBJ1-3	TGCGCCAGCAGCCAGACTCAGGGGGCCACTGGAAACACCATATATTTT	CASSQTQGATGNTIYF
TRBV11-3	NA	NA	TRBJ2-6	TGTGCCAGCAGACACGGACAGTCTGGGGCCAACGTCCTGACTTTC	CASRHGQSGANVLTF
TRBV6-1	TRBD1	NA	TRBJ2-7	TGTGCCAGCAGCATTTCGACAGGGGTCTGGAAGCAGTACTTC	CASSISTGVWKQYF
TRBV29-1	TRBD1	NA	TRBJ2-4	TGCAGCGTTCGGACAGGGGAAAACATTCAGTACTTC	CSVRTGENIQYF
TRBV29-1	NA	NA	TRBJ1-3	TGCAGCGTTTATGGTGGAAACACCATATATTTT	CSVYGGNTIYF
TRBV5-6	NA	NA	TRBJ2-7	TGTGCCAGCAGCTTGATTGCGAACGAGCAGTACTTC	CASSLIANEQYF
TRBV18	TRBD1	NA	TRBJ2-5	TGTGCCAGCTCACCCCGGACAGGGAAAGGGACCCAGTACTTC	CASSPRTGKGTQYF
TRBV12-3/TRBV12-4	TRBD2	few	TRBJ2-1	TGTGCCAGCAGTTTTTCCGAGACTAGCGGGGGTCGGGGCAATGAGCAGTTCTTC	CASSFSETSGGRGNEQFF
TRBV19	TRBD1	NA	TRBJ1-1	TGTGCCAGTACCACAGGGGCTTCCATGAACACTGAAGCTTTCTTT	CASTTGASMNTEAFF